The 10 T cell receptor beta chains below all came from one sample that was sequenced in a study of blood T cell repertoires in COVID-19. This table comes from immunoSEQ multiplex PCR, and its TCRdb copy is limited to in-frame clones, with some not included. Altogether about 68,000 clones are present, 90% to 95% being singletons, with the ten largest covering just under 7.5%. What was sequenced was peripheral blood. The receptors here all came from a man aged 35-49 years with COVID-19, enrolled during active disease.

This chain uses TRBV6-6 with TRBJ1-1; D possibly corresponds to TRBD1 (5 bases). V was trimmed by 5 bases and J by 5 bases, leaving 15 bases between them. This CDR3 comprises 14 residues. CDR1 is MNHNY and CDR2 is SVGAGI in the germline V gene (reference sequence). Here the CDR3 reads CASSTSTAATEAFF. The CDR3 bases are TGTGCCAGCAGTACCTCGACAGCAGCAACTGAAGCTTTCTTT.

The V and J genes are TRBV10-2 and TRBJ1-4; 7 positions agree with TRBD1. Germline V lookup: CDR1 WSHSY, CDR2 SAAADI. The ends lost 0 bases at V and 0 bases at J; junction bases unmatched: 10. The CDR3 covers 19 residues. CDR3 bases: TGCGCCAGCAGTGAGTCGCACAGGGGCACTACCGCAACTAATGAAAAACTGTTTTTT. Translated, it gives CASSESHRGTTATNEKLFF.

CDR3 amino acids: CSVSGGAFSTSTDTQYF. CDR3 sequence (DNA): TGCAGCGTTTCCGGGGGGGCCTTTTCCACCAGCACAGATACGCAGTATTTT. This chain joins TRBV29-1 and TRBJ2-3; 8 positions match TRBD2. The CDR3 loop spans 17 amino acids. Germline trimming cut 5 bases from V and 0 bases from J; bases unmatched to any gene: 13. The V gene's germline CDR1 is SQVTM and CDR2 ANQGSEA.

J is TRBJ1-2 and V is TRBV10-2, with D tentatively TRBD1 (5 bases). Germline loops: CDR1 WSHSY, CDR2 SAAADI. Trimming took off 0 bases at V and 6 bases at J, with 14 bases between the two ends. This CDR3 contains 15 residues. CDR3 coding DNA: TGCGCCAGCAGTGAGTCGACAGCCAAATCGAATGGCTACACCTTC. Amino acids: CASSESTAKSNGYTF.

The CDR3 here is CASSVDRGNSPLHF. The CDR3 bases are TGTGCCAGCAGTGTCGACAGGGGTAATTCACCCCTCCACTTT. This chain uses TRBV28 with TRBJ1-6, with 8 bases matching TRBD1. In germline, CDR1 is MDHEN, CDR2 SYDVKM. The CDR3 extends over 14 amino acids. Germline trimming cut 5 bases from V and 6 bases from J; bases unmatched to any gene: 3.

V usage is TRBV6-4 and J usage is TRBJ1-1; D possibly corresponds to TRBD1 (6 bases). CDR1 is MRHNA, CDR2 SNTAGT, per germline. The CDR3 contains 14 residues. Trimming left V 10 bases short and J 1 base short, with 16 bases between. The DNA for the CDR3 is TGTGCCACCCCTCCGGGACACCAGAACACTGAAGCTTTCTTT. Translation gives CATPPGHQNTEAFF.

The chain couples TRBV9 to TRBJ2-1; D unclear. Trimming stripped 0 bases from V and 6 bases from J, with 10 bases between. Germline V CDR1 and CDR2: SGDLS, YYNGEE. This CDR3 region has 14 residues. CDR3 DNA sequence: TGTGCCAGCAGCGTAGAGAGCCGAGGCAATGAGCAGTTCTTC. It codes for CASSVESRGNEQFF. The complete variable domain, with remaining parts taken from reference TRBV9 and TRBJ2-1, reads DSGVTQTPKHLITATGQRVTLRCSPRSGDLSVYWYQQSLDQGLQFLIQYYNGEERAKGNILERFSAQQFPDLHSELNLSSLELGDSALYFCASSVESRGNEQFFGPGTRLTVL.

The chain joins TRBV19 to TRBJ1-2; D uncertain. V was shortened by 4 bases and J by 8 bases, with 14 bases between the two germline ends. This CDR3 comprises 13 residues. Per the germline V gene, CDR1 is LNHDA and CDR2 is SQIVND (reference sequence). CDR3 residues: CASSSQVGEGYTF. CDR3 bases: TGTGCCAGTAGTAGTCAGGTAGGCGAGGGCTACACCTTC. The full variable domain, its missing parts supplied by reference TRBV19 and TRBJ1-2, is DGGITQSPKYLFRKEGQNVTLSCEQNLNHDAMYWYRQDPGQGLRLIYYSQIVNDFQKGDIAEGYSVSREKKESFPLTVTSAQKNPTAFYLCASSSQVGEGYTFGSGTRLTVV.

The CDR3, as DNA: TGTGCCAGCAGCTATGACAGGCTCCGTGAATACGAGCAGTACTTC. This codes for CASSYDRLREYEQYF. The chain links TRBV2 to TRBJ2-7, with D possibly TRBD1 on 6 matching bases. Germline CDR1 and CDR2: SNHLY and FYNNEI. V lost 6 bases and J 4 bases, leaving 19 bases between the germline ends. This CDR3 spans 15 amino acids.

This chain connects TRBV30 to TRBJ1-3; 7 bases are shared with TRBD1. Losses at the gene ends were 5 bases for V and 4 bases for J; bases not matched to a gene: 5. Germline loops: CDR1 GTSNPN, CDR2 SVGIG (reference sequence). CDR3 size: 13 residues. CDR3 sequence reads: CAWDRDSGNTIYF. CDR3 nucleotide sequence: TGTGCCTGGGACCGGGACAGCGGAAACACCATATATTTT.